This is a list of T cell receptor beta chains from one sample in a study of cytomegalovirus exposure and HLA in healthy donors. The method was immunoSEQ multiplex PCR; TCRdb's version includes in-frame clones alone and lacks a portion of them. The sample includes approximately 190,000 clones, approximately 87% of them seen just once. Sequenced: PBMCs. The receptors were sampled from a man aged 25-45 years in good health and CMV-seronegative. The CDR3 runs from the conserved cysteine through the conserved F or W. A D gene is named only where the DNA matches it firmly. The size entry is marked missing in some rows and otherwise reads once, few, many or a size class.

DNA | CDR3 | D | length | J | V | size
TGTGCCAGCAGGACGCCGACAGATTCTGAAGCTTTCTTT | CASRTPTDSEAFF | - | 13 | TRBJ1-1 | TRBV25-1 | -
TGCAGCGTCGAGGACAGGGGGGGCTCCTACGAGCAGTACTTC | CSVEDRGGSYEQYF | TRBD1 | 14 | TRBJ2-7 | TRBV29-1 | -
TGTGCCAGCGGACTAGCGGCAGATACGCAGTATTTT | CASGLAADTQYF | TRBD2 | 12 | TRBJ2-3 | TRBV11-2 | -
TGTGCCAGTAGTATCCAAGTTACTAGCACAGATACGCAGTATTTT | CASSIQVTSTDTQYF | - | 15 | TRBJ2-3 | TRBV19 | -
TGTGCCAGCAGCTTAACAGGGCGGGCTGAAGCTTTCTTT | CASSLTGRAEAFF | - | 13 | TRBJ1-1 | TRBV11-3 | -
TGTTCCAGCAGCTTACTAGGAGGGACTAGAGGGGAGACCCAGTACTTC | CSSSLLGGTRGETQYF | TRBD2 | 16 | TRBJ2-5 | TRBV7-9 | once
TGTGCCAGCAGTATTGGGACAGGGGTTTCCTACGAGCAGTACTTC | CASSIGTGVSYEQYF | TRBD1 | 15 | TRBJ2-7 | TRBV4-2 | few
TGTGCCAGCAGCCAAACTAGCGGCTACGAGCAGTACTTC | CASSQTSGYEQYF | TRBD2 | 13 | TRBJ2-7 | TRBV14 | -
TGTGCCAGCAGCGATACACTAGCGGGGGCCTCTGGGGCCAACGTCCTGACTTTC | CASSDTLAGASGANVLTF | TRBD2 | 18 | TRBJ2-6 | TRBV14 | -
TGTGCCAGCGGACAACAGGGGGCGGACACCGGGGAGCTGTTTTTT | CASGQQGADTGELFF | - | 15 | TRBJ2-2 | TRBV21-1 | once
TGCAGCGTTGTCCGTAACACCGGGGAGCTGTTTTTT | CSVVRNTGELFF | - | 12 | TRBJ2-2 | TRBV29-1 | -
TGTGCCAGCAGCCCTGGGACAGGGTCCTATAATTCACCCCTCCACTTT | CASSPGTGSYNSPLHF | TRBD1 | 16 | TRBJ1-6 | TRBV9 | -
TGTGCCAGCAGCTTATTCAAAACTAACACTGAAGCTTTCTTT | CASSLFKTNTEAFF | - | 14 | TRBJ1-1 | TRBV11-2 | -
TGTGCCAGCAGCTCCACCGGGACATTGAACACCGGGGAGCTGTTTTTT | CASSSTGTLNTGELFF | - | 16 | TRBJ2-2 | TRBV7-2 | -
TGTGCCACCCTGCCGGCAGGGGGAAATCAGCCCCAGCATTTT | CATLPAGGNQPQHF | TRBD1 | 14 | TRBJ1-5 | TRBV6-5 | -
TGTGCCTGGAGTGTACGGGGGGCTAGAACCACCTACGAGCAGTACTTC | CAWSVRGARTTYEQYF | - | 16 | TRBJ2-7 | TRBV30 | -
TGTGCCACCAGAGGGCTAGCGGGAGGGAACACGCAGTATTTT | CATRGLAGGNTQYF | TRBD2 | 14 | TRBJ2-3 | TRBV15 | -
TGCAGCGTTGGCGAGGGGGGACTAGCGGGTTTCGCCGGGGAGCTGTTTTTT | CSVGEGGLAGFAGELFF | TRBD2 | 17 | TRBJ2-2 | TRBV29-1 | -
TGCGCCAGCAGCCCCGGGACAGGGGAGCAGACCCAGTACTTC | CASSPGTGEQTQYF | TRBD1 | 14 | TRBJ2-5 | TRBV5-1 | few
TGTGCCAGCAGGAGGACCGCTAGACCACAGGATGAGCAGTTCTTC | CASRRTARPQDEQFF | - | 15 | TRBJ2-1 | TRBV2 | -
TGTGCCAGCAGCCCCTTTGATCGGACTGAAGCTTTCTTT | CASSPFDRTEAFF | - | 13 | TRBJ1-1 | TRBV11-2 | once
TGTGCCAGCAGCCCGGGCACAGGCGAGACCCAGTACTTC | CASSPGTGETQYF | - | 13 | TRBJ2-5 | TRBV4-2 | -
TGTGCCAGCAGCTTTCTCCCCCCTAGCCGCCGGGGGGTAGGCGAGCAGTACTTC | CASSFLPPSRRGVGEQYF | TRBD2 | 18 | TRBJ2-7 | TRBV11-1 | -
TGCAGCGTGACAGGGGGGGCCGGTAATGAAAAACTGTTTTTT | CSVTGGAGNEKLFF | TRBD1 | 14 | TRBJ1-4 | TRBV29-1 | -
TGTGCCAGCAGACGCGGGGGGCACGGAAACATTCAGTACTTC | CASRRGGHGNIQYF | TRBD2 | 14 | TRBJ2-4 | TRBV28 | -
TGTGCCAGCTCATTACGACACGATTCTAACTATGGCTACACCTTC | CASSLRHDSNYGYTF | - | 15 | TRBJ1-2 | TRBV18 | -
TGTGCCAGCAGCCCCCTTGTGGGCCCCCACAATGAGCAGTTCTTC | CASSPLVGPHNEQFF | - | 15 | TRBJ2-1 | TRBV21-1 | -
TGTGCCAGCAGTCCCCGGGACAGGTTTCGGTTTAAGGGCAATCAGCCCCAGCATTTT | CASSPRDRFRFKGNQPQHF | TRBD1 | 19 | TRBJ1-5 | TRBV27 | -
TGTGCCAGCAGTTCTAGCGGGGGCGAAGAGACCCAGTACTTC | CASSSSGGEETQYF | TRBD2 | 14 | TRBJ2-5 | TRBV27 | -
TGTGCCAGCACCGAGGCCCGTCCCCCCAATGAGCAGTTCTTC | CASTEARPPNEQFF | - | 14 | TRBJ2-1 | TRBV2 | -
TGTGCCAGCAGGGGCGGACTAGCGGCCTTCCAAGAGACCCAGTACTTC | CASRGGLAAFQETQYF | TRBD2 | 16 | TRBJ2-5 | TRBV2 | -
TGTGCCAGCAGTGGACTAGCGGGGTACAATGAGCAGTTCTTC | CASSGLAGYNEQFF | TRBD2 | 14 | TRBJ2-1 | TRBV6-5 | -
TGTGCCAGTAGTACCCTTTATGACGAGCAGTACTTC | CASSTLYDEQYF | - | 12 | TRBJ2-7 | TRBV19 | -
TGTGCCAGCAGTTTCTCCTCAGGGGTCGAGCAGTACTTC | CASSFSSGVEQYF | - | 13 | TRBJ2-7 | TRBV27 | -
TGTGCCACTGGGACAGGGAACTCCTACGAGCAGTACTTC | CATGTGNSYEQYF | TRBD1 | 13 | TRBJ2-7 | TRBV19 | -
TGTGCCAGCAGCTGGGGGCCAGCGGCTGAAGCTTTCTTT | CASSWGPAAEAFF | - | 13 | TRBJ1-1 | TRBV5-5 | -
TGTGCCAGCAGCTTGGGGACAGGGTTTGATTCACCCCTCCACTTT | CASSLGTGFDSPLHF | TRBD1 | 15 | TRBJ1-6 | TRBV5-4 | -
TGTGCCAGCAGCTTCGACAGGGTCGATGAAGCTTTCTTT | CASSFDRVDEAFF | TRBD1 | 13 | TRBJ1-1 | TRBV7-2 | -
TGTGCCAGCAGCAGAGTCTCCGGACAGGGTGGTTATGGCTACACCTTC | CASSRVSGQGGYGYTF | TRBD1 | 16 | TRBJ1-2 | TRBV28 | -
TGTGCCAGCTCACGGGCGGGGGCTAAAGGAGAGACCCAGTACTTC | CASSRAGAKGETQYF | - | 15 | TRBJ2-5 | TRBV18 | -
TGTGCCAGCAGTTACTCTAGGGGGGGAGTAGAGACCCAGTACTTC | CASSYSRGGVETQYF | - | 15 | TRBJ2-5 | TRBV6-5 | -
TGTGCCAGCAGCTTGACTAGCACAGATACGCAGTATTTT | CASSLTSTDTQYF | - | 13 | TRBJ2-3 | TRBV5-4 | once
TGTGCCAGCAGCCTTCCCCTAGCGGGTGGCAGGTGGACCCAGTACTTC | CASSLPLAGGRWTQYF | TRBD2 | 16 | TRBJ2-5 | TRBV5-4 | -
TGTGCCAGCAGCGTAGGAGGGACTAGCGCTTACGAGCAGTACTTC | CASSVGGTSAYEQYF | TRBD2 | 15 | TRBJ2-7 | TRBV9 | -
TGTGCCAGCAGTGAAGTGGGGACAGCCTCCTACGAGCAGTACTTC | CASSEVGTASYEQYF | TRBD1 | 15 | TRBJ2-7 | TRBV2 | -
TGTGCCAGCAGCCCCCCGCCCCTTGGACAGGGTCAGCTGTTTTTT | CASSPPPLGQGQLFF | TRBD1 | 15 | TRBJ2-2 | TRBV28 | -
TGTGCCAGCAGTGATGGTCGGTTAGAGCAGTTCTTC | CASSDGRLEQFF | - | 12 | TRBJ2-1 | TRBV25-1 | -
TGTGCCAGCAGCTTCGCAGAAAACACTGAAGCTTTCTTT | CASSFAENTEAFF | - | 13 | TRBJ1-1 | TRBV7-9 | -
TGTGCCAGCAGCTTCAGTGGGACAGGCTCAGATACGCAGTATTTT | CASSFSGTGSDTQYF | TRBD1 | 15 | TRBJ2-3 | TRBV5-4 | few
TGTGCCAGCTCATCGACCCTCCAGGACGAGCAGTACTTC | CASSSTLQDEQYF | - | 13 | TRBJ2-7 | TRBV18 | -
TGTGCCAGCAGCCCCGCCCTTGGCGGAGGAGACGAGCAGTACTTC | CASSPALGGGDEQYF | - | 15 | TRBJ2-7 | TRBV11-2 | -
TGTGCCAGCAGCGATCCTAATGGACAGGGCCGGAATGGCTACACCTTC | CASSDPNGQGRNGYTF | TRBD1 | 16 | TRBJ1-2 | TRBV28 | -
TGTGCCAGCAGACGCGGGAGGGAGCACGAGCAGTACTTC | CASRRGREHEQYF | TRBD2 | 13 | TRBJ2-7 | TRBV6-5 | -
TGTGCCAGCAGTACGGCAGCGGGGCCGACCGGGGAGCTGTTTTTT | CASSTAAGPTGELFF | TRBD2 | 15 | TRBJ2-2 | TRBV27 | few
TGTGCCAGCTCCCCCCTCCAGACAGGGAACACTGAAGCTTTCTTT | CASSPLQTGNTEAFF | - | 15 | TRBJ1-1 | TRBV18 | -